This note documents a single T cell receptor (beta chain) sequence. This sample was included in a study of cytotoxic CD8 clonotypes in ibrutinib-treated CLL. Only in-frame clones appear in the TCRdb table, and some are missing; sequencing was by immunoSEQ multiplex PCR. Of 150,000 or so clones detected, roughly four fifths appear once; the ten largest clones hold about 4.6%. The input for sequencing was PBMCs, taken after 24 months of ibrutinib treatment. The receptor was derived from a human donor with chronic lymphocytic leukemia.

CDR3 in amino acids: CAWSVMRGTEAFF. CDR3 nucleotide sequence: TGTGCCTGGAGTGTAATGAGAGGCACTGAAGCTTTCTTT. The chain uses TRBV30 and TRBJ1-1, with D unclear. Between the trimmed V and J ends, which lost 0 bases and 4 bases, there was a span of 9 bases. CDR3 length: 13 amino acids. CDR1 and CDR2 (germline): GTSNPN, SVGIG (reference sequence).